Included here is one T cell receptor beta chain sequence, with context. Its matching antigen is unknown. These data come from a study of T cell responses to AZD1222 COVID-19 vaccine. Findings of the study overall: Samples come after the peak T cell response, not at day 14. The reported proportion of spike-specific TCRs targeting unmutated variant regions was nearly half. The donor cohort was predominantly white British with a female majority, and clonal diversity may have been underestimated.

The ends lost 1 base at V and 4 bases at J; junction bases unmatched: 6. Germline V CDR1 and CDR2: LGHNA, YNFKEQ. This CDR3 has 16 amino acids. This table comes from immunoSEQ multiplex PCR, and its TCRdb copy is limited to in-frame clones, with some not included. The data show around 150,000 clones, around nine tenths seen once. This receptor was obtained from an adult who received the AZD1222 COVID-19 vaccine. The material was peripheral blood, obtained 28 days after the second AZD1222 dose. The gene calls are TRBV4-2 and TRBJ2-1, with TRBD2 matching 8 bases. The CDR3 sequence: CASSQAASGYYNEQFF. CDR3 in DNA: TGTGCCAGCAGCCAAGCTGCTAGCGGGTATTACAATGAGCAGTTCTTC.